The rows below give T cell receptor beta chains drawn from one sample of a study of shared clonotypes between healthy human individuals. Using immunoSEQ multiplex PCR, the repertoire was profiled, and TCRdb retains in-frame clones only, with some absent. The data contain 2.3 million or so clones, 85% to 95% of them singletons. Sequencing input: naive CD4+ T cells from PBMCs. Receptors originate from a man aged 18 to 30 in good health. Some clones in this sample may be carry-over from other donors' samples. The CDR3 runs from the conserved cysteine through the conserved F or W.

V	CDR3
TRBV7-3	CASSTDRGRYNEQFF
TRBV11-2	CASSLNGGAYEQYF
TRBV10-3	CAIAPQGTGELFF
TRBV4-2	CASSQDDRRGGELFF
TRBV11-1	CASSPPRGGGETQYF
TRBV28	CASTGAASPSGQFF
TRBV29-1	CSSSRERGEKLFF
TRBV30	CAWVGGTEAFF
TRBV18	CASSPRAEGADTQYF
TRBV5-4	CASSLGPGTQYF
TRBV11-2	CASSSRGSSYEQYF
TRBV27	CASSRRDTQYF
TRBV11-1	CASSLVIDRFLTGELFF
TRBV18	CASSPDRAYNEQFF
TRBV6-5	CASKTGTGRNQPQHF
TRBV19	CASRRGLAGEVTQYF
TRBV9	CASSLAGSTDTQYF
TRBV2	CASSEYSYNEQFF
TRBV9	CASSEKQSSYNEQFF
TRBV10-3	CAISVGQMEGPQHF
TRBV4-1	CASSQEGSWGKRHF
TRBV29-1	CSVASGTGGYEQYF
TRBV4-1	CASSQVGYGGNTIYF
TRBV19	CASSIGGGGTEAFF
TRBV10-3	CAISESPTGLYEQYF
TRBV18	CASSPLHTENTEAFF
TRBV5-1	CASSLMKDRGPRTEAFF
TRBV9	CASSPPVSFCGYGYTF
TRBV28	CASRLTGSYNEQFF
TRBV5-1	CASSLRVRGTEAFF
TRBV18	CASSPPRGTGANTGELFF
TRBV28	CASSSLTSLPFF
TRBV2	CATSGQGPLLAEGYTF
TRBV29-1	CSVALVANTIYF
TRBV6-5	CASSNRQAWEGYTF
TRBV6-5	CASSLTSGSDTQYF
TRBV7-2	CASSLARYGYTF
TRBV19	CASSTMRSSEVAYGYTF
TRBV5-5	CASSFNPGSRGYTF
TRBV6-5	CASSSFSRTPNTEAFF
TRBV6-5	CASRPPLAGGEQYF
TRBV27	CASRPVRGTEAFF
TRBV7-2	CASSSQREVLEQYF
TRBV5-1	CASSYHPGNTEAFF
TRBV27	CASSYRGRGDQYF
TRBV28	CASSRRQLRTEAFF
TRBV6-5	CASSQGTANQPQHF
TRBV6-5	CASSQGQGAKYF
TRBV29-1	CSVAGDRHHTQYF
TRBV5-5	CASSRTGTEEEKLFF
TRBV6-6	CASSSPGLAGVEYF
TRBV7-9	CASSLGLAGLVNEQFF
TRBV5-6	CASSRGRPYEQYF
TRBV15	CATSRDRAETQYF
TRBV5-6	CASSDRAGLRYEQYF